The next 11 T cell receptor beta chains were all read from a single sample in a study of long-term antiretroviral therapy in people with HIV. Version v3.0 of the immunoSEQ assay was performed at survey level. Clones were read by immunoSEQ multiplex PCR, and TCRdb kept only the in-frame ones, dropping some. In the table there are approximately 28,000 clones, 95% of which are singletons. Source: unsorted PBMCs, taken 5.3 years after starting antiretroviral therapy. The receptors stem from a man between 25 and 39 years old with HIV.

J is TRBJ2-3 and V is TRBV7-3, with a possible D match to TRBD1 (6 bases). The CDR3 spans 18 residues. Germline CDR1 reads SGHTA; CDR2 reads FQGTGA. Deletions cut 3 bases from V and 0 bases from J, with 19 bases between. DNA of the CDR3: TGTGCCAGCAGCTTGACCCATCGGTGGACAGCTAGCACAGATACGCAGTATTTT. Translated: CASSLTHRWTASTDTQYF.

The genes are TRBV19 and TRBJ2-2; possible D gene TRBD2, 6 bases. CDR3 length: 12 residues. Trimming took off 5 bases at V and 6 bases at J, with 7 bases between the two ends. The germline V gene has CDR1 LNHDA and CDR2 SQIVND (reference sequence). In nucleotides, the CDR3 is TGTGCCAGTAGTCGGGGGTCCGGGGAGCTGTTTTTT. Translation: CASSRGSGELFF.

This clone was recorded a few times. This chain uses TRBV27 with TRBJ2-2; no firm D call. Germline CDR1 is MNHEY and CDR2 is SMNVEV (reference sequence). The CDR3 is 14 amino acids. V lost 7 bases and J 6 bases, leaving 15 bases between the germline ends. The CDR3 loop reads CASTHASRSGELFF. The CDR3 DNA reads TGTGCCAGCACCCATGCCTCTAGGTCCGGGGAGCTGTTTTTT.

The gene calls are TRBV5-1 and TRBJ1-1, with D uncertain. V gave up 0 bases and J gave up 1 base, with 10 bases separating them. CDR3 length: 15 residues. The germline gives CDR1 SGHRS, CDR2 YFSETQ. This CDR3 reads CASSLVGPQNTEAFF. The CDR3 coding sequence is TGCGCCAGCAGCTTGGTGGGCCCCCAGAACACTGAAGCTTTCTTT.

The CDR3 DNA reads as TGTGCCAGCAGCTTCCAGCCCAGGGACTACGAGCAGTACTTC. This encodes CASSFQPRDYEQYF. The V and J genes are TRBV7-2 and TRBJ2-7; weak D call: TRBD1 (5 bases). This CDR3 contains 14 residues. The germline V and J ends were trimmed by 3 bases and 3 bases, with 12 bases remaining between them. Germline values: CDR1 SGHTA, CDR2 FQGNSA.

J is TRBJ2-5 and V is TRBV5-1; D tentatively fits TRBD1 or TRBD2 (5 bases each). V was trimmed by 4 bases and J by 5 bases, leaving 15 bases between them. CDR1 is SGHRS, CDR2 YFSETQ, per germline. The CDR3 contains 14 residues. The CDR3 DNA sequence: TGCGCCAGCAGCCTCCGGGGCCCCCGGGAGACCCAGTACTTC. It specifies CASSLRGPRETQYF.

The rearrangement uses TRBV6-1 and TRBJ2-5, with D unresolved. This CDR3 region has 14 residues. Germline values: CDR1 MNHNS, CDR2 SASEGT. The V gene lost 7 bases and the J gene lost 5 bases, with 17 bases spanning the gap. The CDR3: CASTSVGGRETQYF. The DNA of the CDR3 is TGTGCCAGCACCTCGGTGGGCGGAAGGGAGACCCAGTACTTC.

This sequence joins TRBV2 and TRBJ1-5; D uncertain. V was pared by 1 base and J by 2 bases, with 9 bases between. Germline V gene data show CDR1 as SNHLY and CDR2 as FYNNEI. This CDR3 region has 15 residues. DNA of the CDR3: TGTGCCAGCAGTGAAGGACGGTCGGGCAATCAGCCCCAGCATTTT. The encoded protein is CASSEGRSGNQPQHF.

The rearrangement links TRBV6-1 to TRBJ1-4; no clear D gene. The CDR3 loop spans 14 amino acids. Trimming removed 2 bases from V and 8 bases from J, with 12 bases in between. The germline V gene has CDR1 MNHNS and CDR2 SASEGT. CDR3 sequence (DNA): TGTGCCAGCAGTGAACCTGGGGTGGGCGAAAAACTGTTTTTT. This encodes CASSEPGVGEKLFF.

The CDR3 coding sequence is TGTGCCAGCAGTTTATCCGGACTAGCGCCTTCCTACGAGCAGTACTTC. Protein: CASSLSGLAPSYEQYF. The chain employs TRBV28 and TRBJ2-7; 9 positions agree with TRBD2. With V trimmed by 1 base and J by 1 base, 5 bases remained unmatched. This CDR3 comprises 16 residues. Germline CDR1 is MDHEN and CDR2 is SYDVKM.

The genes are TRBV30 and TRBJ2-3, with TRBD2 matching 11 bases. V shed 5 bases and J 4 bases; nucleotides not matched to a gene: 8. The CDR3 contains 15 residues. Germline CDR1 GTSNPN, CDR2 SVGIG (reference sequence). The CDR3 DNA reads as TGTGCCTGGGGCTTTAGCGGGGGGGCGTCAGATACGCAGTATTTT. Translated, it gives CAWGFSGGASDTQYF.